This TCR beta chain was found in a study of T cells in Graves' hyperthyroidism and ophthalmopathy. RNA transcripts yielded amplified TCR beta CDR3 regions. RT-PCR in the first round (using the HTBI primer set) targeted the TCR CDR3. TCRdb reprocessed the multiplex PCR reads via MiXCR and lists one record per CDR3 protein. This table holds hundreds of thousands of distinct CDR3 sequences, 38% found once. This clonotype was sampled from a man younger than 30 with Graves' hyperthyroidism. The sample comprised blood.

CDR3 amino acids: CATLRRGEETQYF. The DNA of the CDR3 is TGTGCCACCTTAAGACGGGGGGAAGAGACCCAGTACTTC. The J gene is TRBJ2-5, the V gene TRBV15; 7 bases line up with TRBD2. The CDR3 sequence is 13 residues long. Per germline, CDR1 LNHNV and CDR2 YYDKDF (reference sequence). Trimming at V came to 8 bases and at J to 3 bases, leaving 6 bases not matched to a gene.